Shown below are 12 T cell receptor beta chains from a single sample sequenced in a study of CD8+ T cells in alopecia areata. The treatment here: oral pan-JAK inhibitor, 5-10 mg twice daily. Sequencing relied on a cDNA template that was reverse transcribed from extracted RNA. The protocol was immunoSEQ multiplex PCR, while the TCRdb copy is restricted to in-frame clones and leaves out a portion. This table holds some 170,000 clones, roughly 53% found once. This material consisted of CD8+ T cells sorted from blood, taken at week 24, from a patient treated with tofacitinib. Receptors originate from a human donor with alopecia areata.

The chain is built from TRBV11-2 and TRBJ2-1; D might be TRBD2 (6 bases). CDR1 is SGHAT, CDR2 FQNNGV, per germline. Trimming left V 4 bases short and J 5 bases short, with 12 bases between. The CDR3 has 14 amino acids. CDR3 nucleotides: TGTGCCAGCAGCTACCGGGCGGGAAACAATGAGCAGTTCTTC. Amino acids: CASSYRAGNNEQFF.

This clone was observed a few times. This chain links TRBV25-1 with TRBJ2-4; D ambiguous. V lost 2 bases, J lost 8 bases, and 13 bases lay in between. CDR1 and CDR2 from the germline V gene are MGHDK and SYGVNS. The length of the CDR3 is 14 residues. The CDR3 sequence is CASSELGPVDIQYF. For the CDR3, the DNA is TGTGCCAGCAGTGAACTGGGCCCAGTTGACATTCAGTACTTC.

This clone turned up a few times. The V and J genes are TRBV5-6 and TRBJ2-1; 11 nucleotides agree with TRBD1. This CDR3 contains 16 residues. Germline V gives CDR1 SGHDT, CDR2 YYEEEE. V was pared by 2 bases and J by 7 bases, with 8 bases of the junction left unmatched. The CDR3 sequence: CASSFLPGTGGNEQFF. DNA for the CDR3: TGTGCCAGCAGCTTTTTACCCGGGACAGGGGGGAATGAGCAGTTCTTC.

The J gene is TRBJ1-1, the V gene TRBV30, with a tentative D call TRBD1 (6 bases). Trimming stripped 2 bases from V and 5 bases from J, with 15 bases between. CDR3 size: 14 residues. Germline V lookup: CDR1 GTSNPN, CDR2 SVGIG (reference sequence). The CDR3: CAWSFGGARTEAFF. The CDR3 bases are TGTGCCTGGAGTTTCGGGGGGGCTCGGACTGAAGCTTTCTTT.

The rearrangement links TRBV10-3 to TRBJ1-2; TRBD1 aligns across 7 bases. Germline lookup yields CDR1 ENHRY and CDR2 SYGVKD. The CDR3 extends over 15 amino acids. V lost 11 bases to trimming and J lost 0 bases; unmatched junction nucleotides: 12. The CDR3 here is CAAKTGTDSNYGYTF. The CDR3 DNA reads TGTGCCGCAAAGACAGGGACCGATTCTAACTATGGCTACACCTTC.

The rearrangement links TRBV6-5 to TRBJ1-2; no definite D call. The CDR3 runs to 14 residues. Trimming pared 4 bases from V and 4 bases from J, leaving 13 bases between. The germline CDR1 and CDR2 sequences are MNHEY and SVGAGI. The CDR3 is CASSSPEGSYGYTF. The CDR3 nucleotides are TGTGCCAGCAGTTCCCCGGAGGGTTCCTATGGCTACACCTTC.

The chain links TRBV29-1 to TRBJ1-2, with a weak D call TRBD1 (6 bases). This CDR3 comprises 14 residues. CDR1 is SQVTM, CDR2 ANQGSEA, per germline. The ends were cut back, 4 bases at V and 1 base at J, with 13 bases in the middle. The CDR3 loop reads CSVVGDIVNYGYTF. The DNA of the CDR3 is TGCAGCGTTGTGGGGGACATAGTTAACTATGGCTACACCTTC.

This sequence joins TRBV4-3 and TRBJ2-3; perhaps TRBD2 as D (6 bases). In germline, CDR1 is LGHNA, CDR2 YSLEER. Trimming took 0 bases from V and 6 from J, leaving 16 bases between them. The CDR3 loop spans 16 amino acids. The CDR3 DNA follows: TGCGCCAGCAGCCAAGAACTAGCTGGGGTCTTGGATACGCAGTATTTT. It specifies CASSQELAGVLDTQYF.

The rearrangement uses TRBV6-5 and TRBJ2-5, with D possibly being TRBD1 or TRBD2 (5 bases each). V lost 2 bases, J lost 5 bases, and 15 bases lay in between. This CDR3 spans 15 amino acids. Germline V gene data show CDR1 as MNHEY and CDR2 as SVGAGI. The CDR3 nucleotides are TGTGCCAGCAGTTACGTCGGGACCCTTGAGGAGACCCAGTACTTC. Translating it yields CASSYVGTLEETQYF.

This clone has a single count. Different DNA sequences within this sample yield the same CDR3. J is TRBJ2-1 and V is TRBV5-6; D is undetermined. Per germline, CDR1 SGHDT and CDR2 YYEEEE. V dropped 0 bases and J dropped 7 bases, with 8 bases sitting between them. The CDR3 has 13 residues. The CDR3, as DNA: TGTGCCAGCAGCTTGGGGGGAAGGAATGAGCAGTTCTTC. Amino acid sequence: CASSLGGRNEQFF.

In its sample, this clone was seen a few times. V gene TRBV29-1 combines with J gene TRBJ2-1, with 7 bases lining up with TRBD2. This CDR3 has 12 residues. Germline CDR1 is SQVTM and CDR2 is ANQGSEA. Losses at the gene ends were 5 bases for V and 9 bases for J; bases not matched to a gene: 7. CDR3 in amino acids: CSVSRGEGEQFF. The CDR3 bases are TGCAGCGTTAGTCGGGGGGAGGGTGAGCAGTTCTTC.

The V and J genes are TRBV14 and TRBJ1-2, with 8 nucleotides matching TRBD1. The CDR3 extends over 14 amino acids. CDR1 and CDR2 from the germline V gene are SGHDN and FVKESK. The V segment lost 4 bases and the J segment 1 base; nucleotides outside the gene matches: 2. CDR3 region: CASSPRGLNYGYTF. For the CDR3, the DNA is TGTGCCAGCAGCCCCAGGGGGCTTAACTATGGCTACACCTTC.